The 9 T cell receptor beta chains in this list originate from one sample, sequenced in a study of Ad26.COV2.S vaccination and SARS-CoV-2 variants. Indicated treatment: roughly 18 received Ad26.COV2.S at low or high dose, single or two shots; about 5 received placebo; per-sample allocation not given. Following the first vaccine or placebo injection, samples were taken on day 63. The method was immunoSEQ multiplex PCR; TCRdb's version includes in-frame clones alone and lacks a portion of them. The data hold some 480,000 clones, with roughly nine tenths observed a single time. The specimen was peripheral blood, collected in a trial of Ad26.COV2.S vaccine versus placebo. These receptors were taken from a person aged 18-60 years who received the Ad26.COV2.S COVID-19 vaccine or a placebo.

The genes are TRBV20-1 and TRBJ2-7; a weak D match, TRBD2 (5 bases). The germline gives CDR1 DFQATT, CDR2 SNEGSKA (reference sequence). The CDR3 is made up of 11 amino acids. V was clipped by 6 bases and J by 6 bases, with 12 bases between them. CDR3: CSAGVSVEQYF. The DNA for the CDR3 is TGCAGTGCCGGGGTGTCCGTCGAGCAGTACTTC.

The V and J genes are TRBV5-4 and TRBJ2-2; D is perhaps TRBD1 (6 bases). Per the germline V gene, CDR1 is SGHNT and CDR2 is YYREEE (reference sequence). Between the trimmed V and J ends, which lost 0 bases and 6 bases, there was a span of 12 bases. CDR3 length: 15 residues. The CDR3 region has the DNA TGTGCCAGCAGCTTGGTACAGGGCGTTCCCGGGGAGCTGTTTTTT. Translated, it gives CASSLVQGVPGELFF.

The rearrangement joins TRBV10-3 to TRBJ2-1, with a tentative D call TRBD2 (5 bases). The V and J ends lost 6 bases and 0 bases respectively, with 9 bases between them. Germline CDR1 reads ENHRY; CDR2 reads SYGVKD. This CDR3 has 14 amino acids. This CDR3 reads CAIREEGSYNEQFF. The CDR3 DNA reads TGTGCCATCAGGGAAGAGGGCTCCTACAATGAGCAGTTCTTC.

The J gene is TRBJ2-3, the V gene TRBV21-1. TRBV21-1 is a documented pseudogene. This CDR3 is 20 amino acids long. This chain's CDR3 is CASSTLIGGENRGQPDTQYF. In nucleotides, the CDR3 is TGTGCCAGCAGCACCCTAATTGGGGGGGAAAACAGGGGTCAGCCAGATACGCAGTATTTT.

The chain employs TRBV28 and TRBJ2-7, with 10 bases lining up with TRBD1. Germline assignment: CDR1 MDHEN and CDR2 SYDVKM. The CDR3 sequence is 13 residues long. V shed 3 bases, J shed 12 bases, and the junction held 8 bases outside the gene matches. CDR3 bases: TGTGCCAGCAGTTTCATAGGACAGGGGGGAACGTACTTC. Its translation is CASSFIGQGGTYF. The full variable domain, its missing parts supplied by reference TRBV28 and TRBJ2-7, is DVKVTQSSRYLVKRTGEKVFLECVQDMDHENMFWYRQDPGLGLRLIYFSYDVKMKEKGDIPEGYSVSREKKERFSLILESASTNQTSMYLCASSFIGQGGTYFGPGTRLTVT.

The V gene is TRBV6-5, the J gene TRBJ2-2; TRBD1 or TRBD2 may be the D gene (6 bases each). The CDR3 runs to 16 residues. V was cut by 2 bases and J by 5 bases, with 15 bases left in between. Germline V gene data show CDR1 as MNHEY and CDR2 as SVGAGI. CDR3 nucleotide sequence: TGTGCCAGCAGTTACCCCAGCGGAGGGGGAACCGGGGAGCTGTTTTTT. Translated, it gives CASSYPSGGGTGELFF.

The gene calls are TRBV11-2 and TRBJ2-7; 9 bases map to TRBD1. J was trimmed by 5 bases and V by 1 base; bases with no gene match: 6. CDR1 is SGHAT, CDR2 FQNNGV, per germline. The CDR3 runs 15 residues. The CDR3 loop reads CASSLVGTGTNEQYF. The CDR3 DNA is TGTGCCAGCAGCTTAGTGGGGACAGGGACGAACGAGCAGTACTTC.

J is TRBJ2-5 and V is TRBV5-6, with D possibly being TRBD1 or TRBD2 (5 bases each). Germline V gives CDR1 SGHDT, CDR2 YYEEEE. Trimming removed 6 bases at V and 5 bases at J, with 11 bases between. The CDR3 extends over 12 amino acids. The CDR3 reads CASTRGVETQYF. In nucleotides, the CDR3 is TGTGCCAGCACGAGGGGCGTGGAGACCCAGTACTTC.

The V call is TRBV6-5, the J call TRBJ2-5, with a tentative D call TRBD1 (5 bases). CDR1 is MNHEY and CDR2 is SVGAGI in the germline V gene. Trimming took 6 bases from V and 7 from J, leaving 12 bases between them. This CDR3 is 12 amino acids long. The CDR3 loop is CASRSPQGTQYF. The CDR3 nucleotides read TGTGCCAGCAGGAGCCCCCAGGGGACCCAGTACTTC.